This T cell receptor (beta chain) was identified during a study of metastatic and nonmetastatic thyroid tumors. Study summary: Repertoires from malignant and benign thyroid patients were compared across blood and tumor or nodule tissue.

All patients reached thyroid surgery having received no treatment beforehand. With regard to this clone: Its specificity is not known.

V trimming: 1 base; J trimming: 4 bases; junction bases outside the gene matches: 4. Germline-derived CDR1 and CDR2 are LNHNV and YYDKDF (reference sequence). The CDR3 is 14 residues long. In the study's own analysis: Built for papillary thyroid cancer, a distant-metastasis classifier drew on CDR3 differences across clinicopathological groups. TCRdb recomputed clones from the PCR reads via MiXCR. The V and J calls follow TCRdb's processing rather than the paper's. The profile covers under 25,000 clones, with roughly 23% appearing a single time and roughly 8% taken by the ten largest. Points from the study as a whole: Malignant thyroid tumors reportedly had TCR beta diversity that was significantly higher than in benign nodules, in blood and tumor.

Sample: adjacent normal tissue. The chain employs TRBV15 and TRBJ2-7; 7 nucleotides line up with TRBD2. The TCR originated in a female donor with papillary thyroid cancer or a benign thyroid nodule (not recorded which). Some clones in this sample may be carry-over from other donors' samples. CDR3 sequence reads: CATSRVGGEYEQYF. DNA of the CDR3: TGTGCCACCAGCAGAGTGGGAGGGGAGTACGAGCAGTACTTC.